One TCR beta chain is described in this entry. Its antigen remains unknown. This specimen comes from a study of identical twins. TCRdb reprocessed the 5' RACE reads with MiXCR, giving one entry per CDR3 protein. The table has some 1,700,000 distinct CDR3 sequences, about 31% seen once. V was trimmed by 2 bases and J by 2 bases, leaving 10 bases between them. The length of the CDR3 is 13 residues. Germline V gene data show CDR1 as DFQATT and CDR2 as SNEGSKA (reference sequence). Findings and limits, study-wide: For out-of-frame alpha sequences shared by twins, low generation probability was in excess. Zero-insertion results could be subject to partial confounding by invariant MAIT and iNKT cells.

The material sequenced was cord blood. This TCR was sampled from a newborn girl in good health. The rearrangement joins TRBV20-1 to TRBJ2-7; D remains ambiguous. CDR3 in amino acids: CSARKTSAYEQYF. The DNA for the CDR3 is TGCAGTGCTAGAAAGACGTCAGCCTACGAGCAGTACTTC.